This T cell receptor beta chain derives from a study of shared clonotypes between healthy human individuals. Overall study results and limits: In contrast to clonotypes shared by all four donors, non-shared clonotypes had lower generation probabilities. Sequencing depth was a factor that was expected to affect clonotype sharing among donors. Larger estimated richness was generally seen in naive subsets than in memory subsets.

On this clone: Its matching antigen is unknown.

Positive CCR7 selection of CD45RO-negative cells yielded the naive CD8 cells, and terminally differentiated effector memory CD45RA+ cells were excluded. Produced via immunoSEQ multiplex PCR; TCRdb's table is partial and in-frame only. The table includes just over 2,000,000 clones, just under 95% detected once. CDR1 is MNHNS and CDR2 is SASEGT in the germline V gene. V was trimmed by 11 bases and J by 5 bases, leaving 16 bases between them. This CDR3 is built from 14 residues. This receptor was taken from a man aged 18 to 30 in good health. This chain uses TRBV6-1 with TRBJ1-6; D is uncertain. The sequencing input was naive CD8+ T cells sorted from blood. CDR3 sequence: CAARDPGNNSPLHF. CDR3 coding DNA: TGTGCCGCGCGGGATCCGGGGAATAATTCACCCCTCCACTTT.